This is a list of T cell receptor beta chains from one sample in a study of human T cells and chemical hapten exposure. TCRdb recomputed calls from the RACE reads with MiXCR, one row per CDR3 protein. Of some 38,000 distinct CDR3 sequences in the sample, 6.5% to 8% are singletons; the top ten hold about 1.2%. The material sequenced was whole blood, taken in connection with sensitization to the hapten diphenylcyclopropenone (DPC). Every receptor here comes from a woman aged 45-60 years with alopecia areata. Some clones in this sample may be carry-over from other donors' samples. Both conserved end residues are part of each CDR3. D genes are given only for firm matches. Where a row states a size, it is once, few, many or the class of an expanded clone; other rows omit it.

>.|TRBV28|TRBJ1-6|.|11
CASSHNSPLHF
TGTGCCAGCAGTCATAATTCACCCCTCCACTTT
>.|TRBV19|TRBJ1-2|.|14
CASTLGGQLYGYTF
TGTGCCAGTACCCTGGGGGGACAACTCTATGGCTACACCTTC
>.|TRBV9|TRBJ2-7|.|12
CASSPREYEQYF
TGTGCCAGCAGCCCGAGGGAGTACGAGCAGTACTTC
>many|TRBV7-6|TRBJ2-6|.|15
CASSTYRAGANVLTF
TGTGCCAGCAGCACCTACAGGGCTGGGGCCAACGTCCTGACTTTC
>many|TRBV5-4|TRBJ1-1|.|14
CASSSTGRRAEAFF
TGTGCCAGCAGCTCCACAGGGAGGAGGGCTGAAGCTTTCTTT
>few|TRBV18|TRBJ1-5|TRBD1|17
CASSPYRGGDSNQPQHF
TGTGCCAGCTCACCATACAGGGGGGGCGATAGCAATCAGCCCCAGCATTTT
>many|TRBV6-6|TRBJ1-3|TRBD1|15
CASSPGTVSLQTIYF
TGTGCCAGCAGTCCCGGGACAGTTAGTCTCCAAACCATATATTTT
>many|TRBV30|TRBJ2-5|.|13
CAWSGLGVETQYF
TGTGCCTGGAGTGGGCTGGGGGTCGAGACCCAGTACTTC
>.|TRBV29-1|TRBJ2-7|TRBD1|16
CSVEGATGQGIYEQYF
TGCAGCGTGGAAGGGGCTACGGGACAGGGGATCTACGAGCAGTACTTC
>.|TRBV4-3|TRBJ2-3|TRBD2|15
CASSHTSGPTDTQYF
TGCGCCAGCAGCCATACTAGCGGGCCCACAGATACGCAGTATTTT